This T cell receptor (beta chain) was retrieved from a study of CD8 T cells in ankylosing spondylitis listed by TCRdb under 2017. With regard to the full study: T cell receptor beta repertoires were profiled in healthy donors and ankylosing spondylitis patients so that disease-linked TCR variants could be found. In total, the full study cohort was made up of some 110 healthy donors and 25 to 30 ankylosing spondylitis patients. Peripheral blood samples were taken, and synovial fluid was additionally collected from ankylosing spondylitis patients. Points the paper makes about the study in general: The disease-linked clones were reported as significantly enriched in matched synovial fluid samples from ankylosing spondylitis patients. A TCR beta motif made up of several highly homologous amino acid variants appeared to be characteristic of blood from ankylosing spondylitis patients. The disease-linked clones had a CD8+ phenotype and were found at relatively low frequencies in peripheral blood. Some of the motif variants had been reported before in the synovial fluid and blood of reactive arthritis patients, a finding that suggests common disease-initiation mechanisms.

The reads were generated on an Illumina HiSeq 2500. Quantitative 5'-RACE with molecular barcodes was the method used to prepare the TCR beta libraries. The published analysis was carried out like this. A new computational method based on a probabilistic model of VDJ rearrangement was used to identify disease-linked TCR variants. TCRdb reworked the public reads: Q25 trimming with fastp, MiXCR clone assembly, productive beta chains retained. Identical CDR3 proteins give one entry, which carries the most common genes and DNA. These V and J calls rely on TCRdb rather than the paper's analysis. The sample table lists 200,000 to 250,000 distinct CDR3 sequences, roughly a tenth of them with a count of one. The top ten clones comprise approximately 20% of the sample. Looking up the germline V gene yields CDR1 SGHTA and CDR2 FQGNSA. V lost 5 bases and J lost 8 bases, and the count of bases not matched to a germline gene is 9. The CDR3 starts with the cysteine, ends with the phenylalanine, and has 14 residues. Kept here is only the CDR3 DNA, which spans 42 bases and is read in frame from base 1.

This clonotype was counted only a few times. The target of this receptor is not known. Base qualities were left out, and no much larger clone turns up one base away. This TCR came from a male donor with ankylosing spondylitis or in good health (not recorded which). The sample was blood, either unsorted or a sorted T cell fraction (not recorded which). Here the chain combines TRBV7-2 and TRBJ1-2; 9 of the junction bases match TRBD1. The nucleotide sequence is TGTGCCAGCAGCATCAGACAGGGGGATTGGGGCTACACCTTC. Its translation reads: CASSIRQGDWGYTF.